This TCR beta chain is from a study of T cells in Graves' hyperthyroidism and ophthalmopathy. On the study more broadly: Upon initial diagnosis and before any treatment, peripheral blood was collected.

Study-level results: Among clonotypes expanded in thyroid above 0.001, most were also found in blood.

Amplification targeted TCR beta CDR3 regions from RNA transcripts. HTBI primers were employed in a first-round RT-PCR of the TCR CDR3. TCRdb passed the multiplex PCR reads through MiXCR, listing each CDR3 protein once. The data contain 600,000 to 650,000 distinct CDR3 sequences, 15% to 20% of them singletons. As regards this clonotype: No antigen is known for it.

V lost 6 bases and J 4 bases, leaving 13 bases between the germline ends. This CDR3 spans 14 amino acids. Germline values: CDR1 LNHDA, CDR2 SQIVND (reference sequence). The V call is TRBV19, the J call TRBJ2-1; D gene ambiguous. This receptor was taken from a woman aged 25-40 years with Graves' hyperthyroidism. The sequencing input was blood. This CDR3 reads CASSSGPKYNEQFF. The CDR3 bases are TGTGCCAGTAGCTCCGGGCCGAAGTACAATGAGCAGTTCTTC.